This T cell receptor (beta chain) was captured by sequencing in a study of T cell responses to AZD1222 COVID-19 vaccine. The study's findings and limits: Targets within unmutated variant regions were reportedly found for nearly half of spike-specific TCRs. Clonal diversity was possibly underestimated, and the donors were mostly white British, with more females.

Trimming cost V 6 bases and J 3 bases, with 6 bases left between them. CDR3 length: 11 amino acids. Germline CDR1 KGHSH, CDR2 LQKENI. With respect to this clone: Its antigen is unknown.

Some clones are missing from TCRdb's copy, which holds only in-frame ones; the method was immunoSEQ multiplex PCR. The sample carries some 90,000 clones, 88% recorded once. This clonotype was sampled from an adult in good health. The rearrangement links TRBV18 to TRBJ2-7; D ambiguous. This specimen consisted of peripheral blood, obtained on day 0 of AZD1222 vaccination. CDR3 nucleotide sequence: TGTGCCAGCTCCTACAGCTACGAGCAGTACTTC. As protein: CASSYSYEQYF.